This T cell receptor (beta chain) originates from a study of regulatory T cells in long-lasting Graves disease. This clonotype was counted many times. With iRepertoire HTBI primers and Arm-PCR of CDR3 regions, TCR beta libraries were built. In the original processing: Detected in the samples were about 60 TRBV and approximately 14 TRBJ segments. TCRdb re-called the multiplex PCR reads through MiXCR, storing one row per CDR3 protein. TCRdb's processing, not the authors' own work, is the source of the V and J calls. The sample holds hundreds of thousands of distinct CDR3 sequences, roughly 14% seen once. V shed 0 bases and J 2 bases; nucleotides not matched to a gene: 2. This CDR3 is 16 amino acids long. Germline V CDR1 and CDR2: SGHRS, YFSETQ. Time point reported: newly diagnosed GD, antithyroid drugs for less than 3 months. Generation of the TCR library employed RNA extracted from PBMCs. This same sample was also taken into another study, of T cells in Graves' hyperthyroidism and ophthalmopathy. That paper states: The HTBI set primed first-round TCR CDR3 RT-PCR.

The TCR sequence derives from a man aged 30-40 years with Graves disease. This rearrangement joins TRBV5-1 to TRBJ2-5; 12 positions match TRBD2. The source material was peripheral blood mononuclear cells (PBMCs), sampled at new diagnosis, from a patient treated with antithyroid drugs. CDR3: CASSLVLAGGQETQYF. Here the CDR3 DNA reads TGCGCCAGCAGCTTGGTGCTAGCGGGGGGGCAAGAGACCCAGTACTTC.